The present TCR beta chain was sequenced within a study of cytomegalovirus exposure and HLA in healthy donors. Study-wide background: The use of the same platform for the roughly 130 validation repertoires and the 650 to 850 first-cohort repertoires was reported by a later analysis. Study results and caveats: The study labeled under 200 TCR beta chains cytomegalovirus-associated. The tendency of first-cohort TCR clusters to co-occur in the 120 or so validation repertoires emerged from a later analysis.

Turning to this clone: Its antigen is as yet unknown.

Separate from the approximately 600-subject first cohort was the roughly 130-subject validation cohort, to which the donors belonged. Using immunoSEQ multiplex PCR, the repertoire was profiled, and TCRdb retains in-frame clones only, with some absent. The table includes approximately 62,000 clones, about 91% detected once. The sequence came from a woman between 18 and 30 years old in good health and CMV-seronegative. Sequenced input: PBMCs.

CDR3: CASSQEEGYLAKNIQYF. For the CDR3, the DNA is TGCGCCAGCAGCCAAGAGGAGGGCTATTTAGCCAAAAACATTCAGTACTTC. The V and J genes are TRBV4-1 and TRBJ2-4; D is perhaps TRBD2 (6 bases). The CDR3 has 17 amino acids. The V end lost 0 bases, the J end lost 0 bases, and 12 bases lay between the germline ends. Germline values: CDR1 MGHRA, CDR2 YSYEKL.